The present entry profiles one T cell receptor (beta chain) with its context. No antigen is known for it. The input lacks base qualities; no much larger clone sits a single base away. Library creation used 5' RACE. TCRdb shows the sequencer as Illumina MiSeq. Through fastp at Q25 and MiXCR, TCRdb rebuilt clones from the public reads, retaining in-frame beta chains. A single entry per CDR3 protein holds the most common genes and DNA from its merged rows. The sample table records approximately 47,000 distinct CDR3 sequences; about 20% of these occur just once. The ten largest clonotypes hold about 2.7% of the sample. This sample stems from a study of chronic HIV infection and antiretroviral therapy (dated by TCRdb to the mid-2010s). Trimming costs V 0 bases and J 7 bases, and their ends lie 12 bases apart. The CDR3 sequence holds 14 residues, the cysteine and phenylalanine included. The retained sequence is limited to the CDR3, 42 bases, with the frame set at the first base. The germline V gene encodes CDR1 LGHDT and CDR2 YNNKEL (reference sequence).

The V and J segments used are TRBV3-1 and TRBJ1-1, with the D gene uncertain. The sample comprised peripheral blood. The sequence derives from an adult who had HIV and had not received antiretroviral therapy, or was an uninfected healthy control (not recorded which). The DNA reads as follows: TGTGCCAGCAGCCAAGATTACGGGGAGGTTGAAGCTTTCTTT. It specifies CASSQDYGEVEAFF.